This T cell receptor (beta chain) originates from a study of T cell responses to AZD1222 COVID-19 vaccine. Findings and limits, study-wide: None of the repertoires were sampled until the peak T cell response had passed. With dominance at 160-218 and 743-854, vaccine-associated CD4 TCRs spanned spike. Spike-specific TCR breadth rose after two AZD1222 doses, and depth rose as well.

The CDR3 extends over 13 amino acids. Germline CDR1 SGHTA, CDR2 FQGNSA. With respect to this clone: Its target is unknown. The junction does not match germline at one end; this may be a read error.

Sequenced by immunoSEQ multiplex PCR; TCRdb stores in-frame clones only, minus some. Of 150,000 or so clones detected, less than 95% appear once; the ten largest clones hold approximately 1.5%. This specimen consisted of peripheral blood, obtained on day 0 of AZD1222 vaccination. This sequence joins TRBV7-2 and TRBJ1-1, with D possibly being TRBD1 (5 bases). The sequence was collected from an adult in good health. The CDR3 protein is CASSLAPTGGAFF. The CDR3 DNA reads TGTGCCAGCAGCCTAGCCCCGACGGGGGGAGCTTTCTTT.